This T cell receptor beta chain was identified in a study of cytomegalovirus exposure and HLA in healthy donors. Donors counted as nominally healthy when sampled, yet unrecorded immune exposures were likely. With 60 Vbeta and 13 Jbeta primers, the PCR was carried out. Original processing methods: Counted up in a later analysis, unique TCR beta chains came to roughly 80 million, with about 10 million shared. Only in-frame clones appear in the TCRdb table, and some are missing; sequencing was by immunoSEQ multiplex PCR. That table furnishes V, J and clone size, whereas the DNA furnished D and trimming. The sample contains over 130,000 clones, nearly 90% of which appear only once. Germline loops: CDR1 SGHKS, CDR2 YYEKEE (reference sequence). This CDR3 is 15 amino acids long. The V end lost 4 bases, the J end lost 0 bases, and 11 bases lay between the germline ends.

The source material was PBMCs. The sequence derives from a woman aged 40 to 50 in good health and CMV-seronegative. This rearrangement joins TRBV5-5 to TRBJ1-3; D gene ambiguous. The CDR3 is CASSIDWSSGNTIYF. The CDR3 DNA is TGTGCCAGCAGCATCGACTGGAGCTCTGGAAACACCATATATTTT. The full variable domain, completed using reference TRBV5-5 and TRBJ1-3, is DAGVTQSPTHLIKTRGQQVTLRCSPISGHKSVSWYQQVLGQGPQFIFQYYEKEERGRGNFPDRFSARQFPNYSSELNVNALLLGDSALYLCASSIDWSSGNTIYFGEGSWLTVV.